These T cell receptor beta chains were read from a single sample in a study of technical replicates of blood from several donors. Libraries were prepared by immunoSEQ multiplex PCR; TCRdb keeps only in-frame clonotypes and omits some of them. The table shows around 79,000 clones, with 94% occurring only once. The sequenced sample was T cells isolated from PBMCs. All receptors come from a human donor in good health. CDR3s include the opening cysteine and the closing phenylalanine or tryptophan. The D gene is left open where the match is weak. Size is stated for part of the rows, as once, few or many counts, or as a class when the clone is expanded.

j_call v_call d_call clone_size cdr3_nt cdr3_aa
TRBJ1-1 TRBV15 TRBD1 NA TGTGCCACCAGCAGAGATGAGGTGACAGGGAAGTTGGGACTGGTAGTCACTGAAGCTTTCTTT CATSRDEVTGKLGLVVTEAFF
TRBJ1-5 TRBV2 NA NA TGTGCCAGCCGCGGGGGAGGGGTTGAGCCCCAGCATTTT CASRGGGVEPQHF
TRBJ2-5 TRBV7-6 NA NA TGTGCCAGCAGCTCCTCATCGGGTCAAGAGACCCAGTACTTC CASSSSSGQETQYF
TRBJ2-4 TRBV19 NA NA TGTGCCAGCTCAGCGGAGCTAGCCAAAAACATTCAGTACTTC CASSAELAKNIQYF
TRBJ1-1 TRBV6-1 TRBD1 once TGTGCCAGCAGACCGGGACAGCCGAACACTGAAGCTTTCTTT CASRPGQPNTEAFF
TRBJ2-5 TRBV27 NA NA TGTGCCAGCAGTTTGTTTCCGTCGGAGACCCAGTACTTC CASSLFPSETQYF
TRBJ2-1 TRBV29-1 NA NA TGCAGCGTACAGGGATTCTCCTACAATGAGCAGTTCTTC CSVQGFSYNEQFF
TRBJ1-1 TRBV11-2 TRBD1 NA TGTGCCAGCAGCTTTGACAGGGTTAACACTGAAGCTTTCTTT CASSFDRVNTEAFF
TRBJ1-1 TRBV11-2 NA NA TGTGCCAGCAGCTTAGTTCGAGGCTCTGAAGCTTTCTTT CASSLVRGSEAFF
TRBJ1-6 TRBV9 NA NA TGTGCCAGCAGCCCAGACGGACAGCGAGAACCACCCCTCCACTTT CASSPDGQREPPLHF
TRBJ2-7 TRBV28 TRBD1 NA TGTGCCAGCAGTGGGGACAGAATATCCTACGAGCAGTACTTC CASSGDRISYEQYF
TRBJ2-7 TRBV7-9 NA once TGTGCCAGCAGCCCCCCGGGGTCAGTAGGCCCCGAGCAGTACTTC CASSPPGSVGPEQYF
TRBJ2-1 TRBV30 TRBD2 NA TGTGCCTGGAGGGGGGTGAGAGCGGGGGCTTCCAATGAGCAGTTCTTC CAWRGVRAGASNEQFF
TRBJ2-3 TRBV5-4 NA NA TGTGCCAGCAGCGATCGGACTAGCACAGATACGCAGTATTTT CASSDRTSTDTQYF
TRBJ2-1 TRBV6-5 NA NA TGTGCCAGCAGTTACCTCGAAAAGACAGTATACAATGAGCAGTTCTTC CASSYLEKTVYNEQFF
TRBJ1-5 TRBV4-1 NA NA TGCGCCAGCAGCCAAGACATCCGCAATCAGCCCCAGCATTTT CASSQDIRNQPQHF